These 26 T cell receptor beta chains were all obtained from the same sample, sequenced in a study of T cell repertoires in cytomegalovirus infection. TCRdb re-called the reads with MiXCR, one entry per CDR3 protein. The sample shows fewer than 950,000 distinct CDR3 sequences, about 30% of them seen only once. No antigen has been identified for these receptors. The sample here was cultured CD8+ T cells from PBMCs, taken from culture after CMV antigen stimulation. All receptors come from a human donor in good health (CMV status not recorded). Some clones in this sample may be carry-over from other donors' samples.

The chain links TRBV11-2 to TRBJ2-1, with a weak D call TRBD1 (5 bases). Germline-derived CDR1 and CDR2 are SGHAT and FQNNGV. CDR3 length: 15 residues. The V end lost 5 bases, the J end lost 1 base, and 12 bases lay between the germline ends. The CDR3 reads CASSRRDESYNEQFF. The CDR3 DNA follows: TGTGCCAGCAGCCGCAGGGATGAGTCCTACAATGAGCAGTTCTTC.

The chain uses TRBV6-5 and TRBJ2-7; TRBD1 agrees at 7 bases. The CDR3 sequence is 17 residues long. The ends lost 0 bases at V and 5 bases at J; junction bases unmatched: 13. Looked up from germline, CDR1 is MNHEY and CDR2 is SVGAGI. DNA for the CDR3: TGTGCCAGCAGTTACTCGATAGACAGGGAGTCTGGGGACGAGCAGTACTTC. Its translation: CASSYSIDRESGDEQYF.

This clonotype occurred a few times. The rearrangement uses TRBV27 and TRBJ1-5; D is ambiguous. The CDR3 length is 14 residues. Looked up from germline, CDR1 is MNHEY and CDR2 is SMNVEV (reference sequence). V lost 4 bases and J lost 7, with 14 bases in between. The CDR3 protein is CASSSVGIGQPQHF. The CDR3 DNA reads as TGTGCCAGCAGTTCAGTCGGGATTGGGCAGCCCCAGCATTTT.

This clonotype was detected ten times or more. This chain uses TRBV6-2 or TRBV6-3 with TRBJ2-1; D is unresolved. Between the trimmed V and J ends, which lost 2 bases and 4 bases, there was a span of 3 bases. CDR1 MNHEY and CDR2 SVGEGT come from the germline V gene. The CDR3 contains 12 residues. CDR3 in amino acids: CASSYTYNEQFF. CDR3 bases: TGTGCCAGCAGTTACACGTACAATGAGCAGTTCTTC.

The rearrangement joins TRBV5-3 to TRBJ2-7, with D tentatively TRBD1 (6 bases). TRBV5-3 is designated an ORF whose function remains uncertain. Trimming shortened V by 8 bases and J by 4 bases, and 22 bases separated the two germline ends. The CDR3 loop spans 15 amino acids. Here the CDR3 DNA reads TGTGCCAGCAGCGGCACCGGGACACGCATGTACGAGCAGTACTTC. This translates into CASSGTGTRMYEQYF.

The chain employs TRBV18 and TRBJ2-5; possible D gene TRBD1, 6 bases. Looked up from germline, CDR1 is KGHSH and CDR2 is LQKENI. The CDR3 contains 16 residues. V lost 1 base to trimming and J lost 2 bases, with 14 bases between them. Here the CDR3 reads CASSPQGRGDQETQYF. Here the CDR3 DNA reads TGTGCCAGCTCACCACAAGGCAGGGGCGATCAAGAGACCCAGTACTTC.

This clonotype was counted between two and nine times. This chain uses TRBV14 with TRBJ2-7, with 11 bases matching TRBD2. Germline lookup yields CDR1 SGHDN and CDR2 FVKESK. The V and J ends lost 6 bases and 4 bases, in that order; junction bases with no gene match: 8. The CDR3 is made up of 15 amino acids. DNA of the CDR3: TGTGCCAGCAGTGAGGCTAGCGGGGGGAATTACGAGCAGTACTTC. Translating gives CASSEASGGNYEQYF.

This chain connects TRBV11-1 to TRBJ2-5; 12 nucleotides line up with TRBD2. The CDR3 has 16 residues. The germline CDR1 and CDR2 sequences are SGHAT and FQDESV (reference sequence). The V segment lost 5 bases and the J segment 5 bases; nucleotides outside the gene matches: 9. The CDR3 DNA sequence: TGTGCCAGCAGCGTGGCTAGCGGGGGGGCTGTGGAGACCCAGTACTTC. As protein: CASSVASGGAVETQYF.

This chain links TRBV7-9 with TRBJ1-1; D perhaps matches TRBD1 (6 bases). Between the trimmed V and J ends, which lost 5 bases and 1 base, there was a span of 14 bases. The germline V gene has CDR1 SEHNR and CDR2 FQNEAQ (reference sequence). The CDR3 sequence is 15 residues long. CDR3 residues: CASSLPQGGNTEAFF. CDR3 DNA sequence: TGTGCCAGCAGCCTCCCACAGGGAGGGAACACTGAAGCTTTCTTT.

The chain carries TRBV20-1 and TRBJ2-5, with 9 bases matching TRBD2. The V segment lost 1 base and the J segment 3 bases; nucleotides outside the gene matches: 12. Per the germline V gene, CDR1 is DFQATT and CDR2 is SNEGSKA (reference sequence). This CDR3 comprises 17 residues. The CDR3 region has the DNA TGCAGTGCTAGAGTAGCGGGGGCGGAAACGATAGAAGAGACCCAGTACTTC. Protein sequence: CSARVAGAETIEETQYF.

The V call is TRBV13, the J call TRBJ2-5; TRBD2 agrees at 7 bases. Germline-derived CDR1 and CDR2 are PRHDT and FYEKMQ (reference sequence). V dropped 3 bases and J dropped 3; count of bases not matched to a gene: 4. This CDR3 has 14 residues. The CDR3 spells CASSFRLAEETQYF. Written as DNA, the CDR3 is TGTGCCAGCAGCTTCCGACTAGCAGAAGAGACCCAGTACTTC.

As for this clonotype: Sequence at one end of the junction differs from germline and may be a read error. J is TRBJ1-1 and V is TRBV7-6; D might be TRBD1 (6 bases). CDR3 length equals 16 residues. Germline V gives CDR1 SGHVS, CDR2 FNYEAQ. CDR3 sequence reads: CVSTPPRQGMNTEAFF. In DNA, the CDR3 is TGTGTCAGCACCCCGCCCCGGCAGGGGATGAACACTGAAGCTTTCTTT. Supplemented by reference TRBV7-6 and TRBJ1-1, the full variable domain reads GAGVSQSPRYKVTKRGQDVALRCDPISGHVSLYWYRQALGQGPEFLTYFNYEAQQDKSGLPNDRFSAERPEGSISTLTIQRTEQRDSAMYRCVSTPPRQGMNTEAFFGQGTRLTVV.

The chain uses TRBV12-5 and TRBJ2-1; TRBD1 aligns across 10 bases. With 3 bases clipped from V and 6 bases from J, the junction kept 8 bases outside the gene matches. The germline V gene has CDR1 LGHNT and CDR2 FRNRAP. The length of the CDR3 is 16 residues. This CDR3 is CASGLQTGGLGNEQFF. The CDR3 region has the DNA TGTGCTAGTGGTTTACAGACAGGGGGCCTAGGCAATGAGCAGTTCTTC.

The rearrangement links TRBV13 to TRBJ2-7; tentative D call: TRBD2 (5 bases). The V gene's germline CDR1 is PRHDT and CDR2 FYEKMQ (reference sequence). Trimming removed 3 bases from V and 2 bases from J, with 8 bases in between. The CDR3 loop spans 13 amino acids. CDR3 protein: CASSFGEPYEQYF. CDR3 in DNA: TGTGCCAGCAGCTTCGGGGAGCCCTACGAGCAGTACTTC.

This clonotype has ten or more counts. This chain joins TRBV9 and TRBJ2-5, with TRBD2 matching 12 bases. CDR3 length: 15 amino acids. Germline CDR1 and CDR2: SGDLS and YYNGEE. The trim removed 3 bases at V and 3 bases at J, leaving 3 bases unmatched. The CDR3 region is CASSATSGGKETQYF. The CDR3 DNA is TGTGCCAGCAGCGCGACTAGCGGGGGCAAAGAGACCCAGTACTTC. Filled out from reference TRBV9 and TRBJ2-5, the complete variable domain reads DSGVTQTPKHLITATGQRVTLRCSPRSGDLSVYWYQQSLDQGLQFLIQYYNGEERAKGNILERFSAQQFPDLHSELNLSSLELGDSALYFCASSATSGGKETQYFGPGTRLLVL.

This sequence joins TRBV4-1 and TRBJ2-7, with 9 bases lining up with TRBD1. CDR3 size: 14 residues. The V and J ends lost 3 bases and 4 bases, in that order; junction bases with no gene match: 4. The germline V gene encodes CDR1 MGHRA and CDR2 YSYEKL. The CDR3 DNA follows: TGCGCCAGCAGCCAGGGGACAGGGATTTACGAGCAGTACGTC. Its translation: CASSQGTGIYEQYV.

The rearrangement joins TRBV4-3 to TRBJ2-4, with 13 bases that match TRBD2. Germline assignment: CDR1 LGHNA and CDR2 YSLEER. With V trimmed by 3 bases and J by 0 bases, 5 bases remained unmatched. This CDR3 has 18 residues. The CDR3 here is CASSQGTSGDLAKNIQYF. In nucleotides, the CDR3 is TGCGCCAGCAGCCAGGGGACTAGCGGGGATTTAGCCAAAAACATTCAGTACTTC.

This rearrangement joins TRBV27 to TRBJ1-2; D unclear. This CDR3 contains 14 residues. The ends were cut back, 5 bases at V and 0 bases at J, with 10 bases in the middle. Germline-derived CDR1 and CDR2 are MNHEY and SMNVEV (reference sequence). As DNA, the CDR3 is TGTGCCAGCAGTCATGGTCCAGCTAACTATGGCTACACCTTC. It translates to CASSHGPANYGYTF.

This chain connects TRBV18 to TRBJ1-1; 8 nucleotides match TRBD1. V dropped 3 bases and J dropped 1; count of bases not matched to a gene: 7. The germline CDR1 and CDR2 sequences are KGHSH and LQKENI. The CDR3 runs to 16 residues. CDR3: CASSPIRTGTNTEAFF. CDR3 bases: TGTGCCAGCTCACCCATCCGGACAGGGACGAACACTGAAGCTTTCTTT.

This clonotype was seen only a few times. The genes are TRBV5-6 and TRBJ1-1, with a tentative D call TRBD1 (5 bases). The germline V gene has CDR1 SGHDT and CDR2 YYEEEE. V lost 10 bases and J 8 bases, leaving 18 bases between the germline ends. The CDR3 is 12 residues long. The chain's CDR3 is CASTAQRTEAFF. CDR3 sequence (DNA): TGTGCCTCGACCGCCCAAAGGACAGAAGCTTTCTTT.

This chain joins TRBV5-1 and TRBJ1-2, with D perhaps TRBD1 (6 bases). Germline V lookup: CDR1 SGHRS, CDR2 YFSETQ. V lost 4 bases and J 7 bases, leaving 17 bases between the germline ends. The CDR3 extends over 14 amino acids. The CDR3 region is CASSDVGGRGGYTF. The CDR3 nucleotides read TGCGCCAGCAGCGACGTAGGGGGGCGAGGTGGCTACACCTTC. Complete variable domain (other parts from reference TRBV5-1 and TRBJ1-2): KAGVTQTPRYLIKTRGQQVTLSCSPISGHRSVSWYQQTPGQGLQFLFEYFSETQRNKGNFPGRFSGRQFSNSRSEMNVSTLELGDSALYLCASSDVGGRGGYTFGSGTRLTVV.

The gene calls are TRBV13 and TRBJ2-1; possibly TRBD2 for D (6 bases). The germline V gene has CDR1 PRHDT and CDR2 FYEKMQ (reference sequence). CDR3 size: 17 residues. Trimming pared 5 bases from V and 6 bases from J, leaving 23 bases between. The CDR3 loop reads CASSTTGLMVIPNEQFF. CDR3 DNA: TGTGCCAGCAGCACCACGGGACTCATGGTAATACCCAATGAGCAGTTCTTC. Combining the CDR3 with reference TRBV13 and TRBJ2-1 gives the whole variable domain AAGVIQSPRHLIKEKRETATLKCYPIPRHDTVYWYQQGPGQDPQFLISFYEKMQSDKGSIPDRFSAQQFSDYHSELNMSSLELGDSALYFCASSTTGLMVIPNEQFFGPGTRLTVL.

This clonotype appeared many times. The rearrangement links TRBV12-3 or TRBV12-4 to TRBJ1-1; D not resolved. This CDR3 has 14 residues. V dropped 6 bases and J dropped 0 bases, with 11 bases sitting between them. The CDR3 loop is CASSILAMNTEAFF. DNA of the CDR3: TGTGCCAGCAGCATTTTGGCCATGAACACTGAAGCTTTCTTT.

The rearrangement uses TRBV29-1 and TRBJ2-7, with a tentative D call TRBD1 (6 bases). The germline V gene encodes CDR1 SQVTM and CDR2 ANQGSEA. The CDR3 covers 12 residues. V was cut by 4 bases and J by 5 bases, with 12 bases left in between. The CDR3 region is CSVVQGKNEQYV. The CDR3 nucleotides read TGCAGCGTTGTTCAGGGGAAGAACGAGCAGTACGTC.

V gene TRBV6-5 combines with J gene TRBJ2-7; either TRBD1 or TRBD2 may fit D (5 bases each). In germline, CDR1 is MNHEY, CDR2 SVGAGI. V was trimmed by 1 base and J by 1 base, leaving 17 bases between them. CDR3 length: 17 amino acids. CDR3 in DNA: TGTGCCAGCAGTTACTTTCTAGCCAGGGAAAGATCCTACGAGCAGTACTTC. Translating it yields CASSYFLARERSYEQYF.

The chain carries TRBV5-4 and TRBJ1-1, with TRBD1 as a possible D gene (5 bases). The length of the CDR3 is 13 residues. Trimming took 3 bases from V and 6 from J, leaving 12 bases between them. Looked up from germline, CDR1 is SGHNT and CDR2 is YYREEE (reference sequence). The CDR3 nucleotides are TGTGCCAGCAGCTCTACTGGGGACGCTGAAGCTTTCTTT. Its protein is CASSSTGDAEAFF. Filled out from reference TRBV5-4 and TRBJ1-1, the complete variable domain reads ETGVTQSPTHLIKTRGQQVTLRCSSQSGHNTVSWYQQALGQGPQFIFQYYREEENGRGNFPPRFSGLQFPNYSSELNVNALELDDSALYLCASSSTGDAEAFFGQGTRLTVV.